The next 24 T cell receptor beta chains were all read from a single sample in a study of blood T cells in healthy people across ages. Then a second PCR, running roughly 7 to 11 cycles, was carried out with a sample-barcoded 5' primer and a J-beta primer mix. TCRdb used MiXCR to reprocess the 5' RACE reads, holding one entry per CDR3 protein. The sample records more than 700,000 distinct CDR3 sequences, around half being singletons. Sequenced input: blood. Receptors originate from a man older than 75 in good health.

This clonotype has only a few counts. The chain recombines TRBV10-3 with TRBJ2-7; 10 bases match TRBD1. The CDR3 has 14 residues. The germline V gene has CDR1 ENHRY and CDR2 SYGVKD. The V and J ends lost 5 bases and 4 bases, in that order; junction bases with no gene match: 5. The CDR3 sequence is CAISQTGGKYEQYF. The CDR3 DNA sequence: TGTGCCATCAGTCAGACAGGGGGCAAGTACGAGCAGTACTTC.

CDR3 coding DNA: TGCGCCAGCAGCTCCCGGACAGGGCCCTACGAGCAGTACTTC. As protein: CASSSRTGPYEQYF. This sequence joins TRBV5-1 and TRBJ2-7, with 8 nucleotides matching TRBD1. This CDR3 is built from 14 residues. The V gene's germline CDR1 is SGHRS and CDR2 YFSETQ. Unmatched junction bases numbered 4, after V lost 3 bases and J lost 2 bases.

The chain couples TRBV24-1 to TRBJ2-3; TRBD2 might be the D (5 bases). Per the germline V gene, CDR1 is KGHDR and CDR2 is SFDVKD. Trimming took off 4 bases at V and 14 bases at J, with 21 bases between the two ends. The CDR3 extends over 14 amino acids. The DNA for the CDR3 is TGTGCCACCAGTGACTCTCCGCTAGCCAGATACGCGTATTTT. Translating gives CATSDSPLARYAYF.

This clonotype occurred many times. The chain links TRBV10-3 to TRBJ2-1, with D possibly matching TRBD1 (5 bases). The ends were cut back, 8 bases at V and 7 bases at J, with 6 bases in the middle. CDR3 length: 10 amino acids. Germline V gene sequence: CDR1 ENHRY, CDR2 SYGVKD. Here the CDR3 reads CAIGANEQFF. The DNA for the CDR3 is TGTGCCATCGGGGCGAATGAGCAGTTCTTC.

The V and J genes are TRBV6-1 and TRBJ1-6; D may be TRBD1 (6 bases). This CDR3 is 14 amino acids long. In germline, CDR1 is MNHNS, CDR2 SASEGT. The V end was cut by 6 bases, the J end by 8 bases, with 14 bases between. Written as DNA, the CDR3 is TGTGCCAGCAGGAGGACAGAGGTTTATTCACCCCTCCACTTT. This gives the protein CASRRTEVYSPLHF.

The chain joins TRBV7-2 to TRBJ2-3; D possibly uses TRBD1 or TRBD2 (6 bases each). The CDR3 is 13 amino acids. Germline CDR1 reads SGHTA; CDR2 reads FQGNSA. Deletions cut 5 bases from V and 14 bases from J, with 20 bases between. CDR3 in amino acids: CASSPGGRRYAYF. CDR3 nucleotide sequence: TGTGCCAGCAGCCCCGGGGGCCGGAGATACGCGTATTTT.

The rearrangement links TRBV3-1 to TRBJ2-5; D unresolved. The last part of the DNA fits TRBJ2-1 better; the J call may be wrong. Germline-derived CDR1 and CDR2 are LGHDT and YNNKEL (reference sequence). The CDR3 contains 15 residues. The CDR3 DNA sequence: TGTGCCAGCAGCGGGAAAGGATCGATCCAAGAGACCCAGTTCTTC. Amino acids: CASSGKGSIQETQFF.

The V gene is TRBV7-9, the J gene TRBJ1-2; D is unresolved. Trimming removed 1 base at V and 12 bases at J, with 3 bases between. This CDR3 is 9 amino acids long. Germline V lookup: CDR1 SEHNR, CDR2 FQNEAQ (reference sequence). CDR3 region: CASSLVDTF. CDR3 DNA sequence: TGTGCCAGCAGCTTAGTCGACACCTTC.

The V gene is TRBV25-1, the J gene TRBJ2-4, with D possibly being TRBD2 (6 bases). The DNA end is more similar to TRBJ2-7, so the J call may be wrong. Germline loops: CDR1 MGHDK, CDR2 SYGVNS. This CDR3 has 13 residues. Written as DNA, the CDR3 is TGTGCCAGCAGTGCCCCCGGAGGGGCCGAGCAGTACTTC. It yields the protein CASSAPGGAEQYF.

The chain links TRBV27 to TRBJ1-2; D remains ambiguous. The V gene lost 2 bases and the J gene lost 0 bases, with 10 bases spanning the gap. The CDR3 length is 15 residues. Per the germline V gene, CDR1 is MNHEY and CDR2 is SMNVEV (reference sequence). The CDR3 nucleotides read TGTGCCAGCAGTTTACTGGTGAATTCTAACTATGGCTACACCTTC. It specifies CASSLLVNSNYGYTF.

J is TRBJ2-6 and V is TRBV4-1, with D unresolved. This CDR3 has 17 amino acids. Trimming left V 3 bases short and J 0 bases short, with 12 bases between. Germline-derived CDR1 and CDR2 are MGHRA and YSYEKL. In DNA, the CDR3 is TGCGCCAGCAGCCAGTCTGACACGAGCTCTGGGGCCAACGTCCTGACTTTC. Protein: CASSQSDTSSGANVLTF.

The rearrangement uses TRBV6-6 and TRBJ2-1, with D unclear. The germline V gene has CDR1 MNHNY and CDR2 SVGAGI (reference sequence). This CDR3 contains 12 residues. V was cut by 6 bases and J by 6 bases, with 9 bases left in between. CDR3 protein: CASSRISNEQFF. The CDR3 DNA reads TGTGCCAGCAGCCGCATCTCCAATGAGCAGTTCTTC.

The rearrangement uses TRBV6-2 or TRBV6-3 and TRBJ2-1, with TRBD2 identical over 12 bases. The length of the CDR3 is 14 residues. In germline, CDR1 is MNHEY, CDR2 SVGEGT. After removal of 5 bases from V and 6 bases from J, the junction contained 2 bases not matched to a gene. CDR3 DNA sequence: TGTGCCAGCAGTCCTAGCGGGAGGGGCAATGAGCAGTTCTTC. Amino acid sequence: CASSPSGRGNEQFF.

The rearrangement uses TRBV20-1 and TRBJ1-1, with D unclear. CDR1 is DFQATT and CDR2 is SNEGSKA in the germline V gene (reference sequence). Deletions cut 3 bases from V and 0 bases from J, with 17 bases between. This CDR3 comprises 16 residues. The CDR3 loop is CSARAPTRPMNTEAFF. The DNA for the CDR3 is TGCAGTGCTAGGGCCCCCACCAGGCCTATGAACACTGAAGCTTTCTTT.

V usage is TRBV25-1 and J usage is TRBJ2-5; 7 bases agree with TRBD2. V gave up 2 bases and J gave up 2 bases; unmatched junction bases: 2. This CDR3 is built from 14 residues. Germline-derived CDR1 and CDR2 are MGHDK and SYGVNS. The CDR3 bases are TGTGCCAGCAGTGAAGACGGGGGGCAAGAGACCCAGTACTTC. Translation gives CASSEDGGQETQYF. The full variable domain, rest sourced from reference TRBV25-1 and TRBJ2-5, is EADIYQTPRYLVIGTGKKITLECSQTMGHDKMYWYQQDPGMELHLIHYSYGVNSTEKGDLSSESTVSRIRTEHFPLTLESARPSHTSQYLCASSEDGGQETQYFGPGTRLLVL.

V usage is TRBV20-1 and J usage is TRBJ2-7; D is uncertain. Germline V gene lookup returns CDR1 DFQATT and CDR2 SNEGSKA (reference sequence). Between the trimmed V and J ends, which lost 7 bases and 0 bases, there was a span of 13 bases. The CDR3 sequence is 13 residues long. Here the CDR3 reads CSVMGKISYEQYF. CDR3 nucleotides: TGCAGTGTAATGGGGAAGATCTCCTACGAGCAGTACTTC.

The CDR3 reads CATGTGVSYEQYF. DNA of the CDR3: TGTGCCACCGGGACAGGGGTTTCCTACGAGCAGTACTTC. The rearrangement links TRBV3-1 to TRBJ2-7; 10 bases agree with TRBD1. V gave up 10 bases and J gave up 1 base; unmatched junction bases: 4. Germline-derived CDR1 and CDR2 are LGHDT and YNNKEL (reference sequence). The length of the CDR3 is 13 residues.

The V gene is TRBV28, the J gene TRBJ2-4, with no clear D. V dropped 7 bases and J dropped 0 bases, with 13 bases sitting between them. The germline V gene encodes CDR1 MDHEN and CDR2 SYDVKM. CDR3 length: 15 residues. This chain's CDR3 is CASKPPRIAKNIQYF. The CDR3 DNA sequence: TGTGCCAGCAAACCTCCGCGTATAGCCAAAAACATTCAGTACTTC.

The chain employs TRBV15 and TRBJ2-3, with D perhaps matching TRBD2 (5 bases). In germline, CDR1 is LNHNV, CDR2 YYDKDF (reference sequence). The CDR3 sequence is 15 residues long. The germline V and J ends were trimmed by 9 bases and 0 bases, with 16 bases remaining between them. CDR3 in amino acids: CATSEWTDSTDTQYF. DNA for the CDR3: TGTGCCACAAGCGAGTGGACTGATAGCACAGATACGCAGTATTTT.

This chain uses TRBV12-3 or TRBV12-4 with TRBJ2-3, with a weak D call TRBD2 (6 bases). Trimming took 2 bases from V and 14 from J, leaving 17 bases between them. This CDR3 region has 13 residues. The CDR3 DNA reads TGTGCCAGCAGTTTACGGGAGCACAGATACGCGTATTTT. This codes for CASSLREHRYAYF.

The CDR3 DNA reads as TGTGCCAGCAGCGTGGGTAGCGAAGATACGCAGTATTTT. Protein sequence: CASSVGSEDTQYF. The rearrangement links TRBV9 to TRBJ2-3; D might be TRBD2 (5 bases). Trimming removed 2 bases from V and 5 bases from J, with 9 bases in between. This CDR3 has 13 residues. Looked up from germline, CDR1 is SGDLS and CDR2 is YYNGEE.

V gene TRBV20-1 combines with J gene TRBJ2-3; 10 bases agree with TRBD2. The CDR3 loop spans 14 amino acids. The germline gives CDR1 DFQATT, CDR2 SNEGSKA (reference sequence). V lost 3 bases and J lost 14; bases outside the gene matches: 14. DNA for the CDR3: TGCAGTGCTAGGGCTAGCGGGAGTACCAGATACGCGTATTTT. Translated, it gives CSARASGSTRYAYF.

This clonotype turned up a few times. The chain links TRBV27 to TRBJ1-2, with 8 bases aligning to TRBD1. This CDR3 spans 15 amino acids. Germline V gene sequence: CDR1 MNHEY, CDR2 SMNVEV (reference sequence). With 5 bases clipped from V and 3 bases from J, the junction kept 8 bases outside the gene matches. The CDR3 sequence: CASSLMTGDHYGYTF. Here the CDR3 DNA reads TGTGCCAGCAGTCTTATGACAGGGGATCACTATGGCTACACCTTC.

This rearrangement joins TRBV20-1 to TRBJ2-1; possibly TRBD2 for D (6 bases). Trimming shortened V by 0 bases and J by 0 bases, and 18 bases separated the two germline ends. The CDR3 contains 18 residues. Germline CDR1 DFQATT, CDR2 SNEGSKA (reference sequence). CDR3 residues: CSARDRLAPQSSYNEQFF. The CDR3 DNA reads as TGCAGTGCTAGAGATCGGCTAGCGCCCCAGAGCTCCTACAATGAGCAGTTCTTC.